These 22 T cell receptor beta chains came from one sample sequenced in a study of CD8+CD57+ T cells in acquired aplastic anemia. It was patients with CD8+CD57+ cell expansion by flow cytometry who were chosen for sequencing. Profiling of TCR beta VDJ combinations and CDR3 sequences used genomic DNA as template. TCRdb independently ran MiXCR on the reads; one entry per CDR3 protein. The repertoire holds 210,000 or so distinct CDR3 sequences, with around 50% as singletons. Sequences were obtained from sorted CD4+, CD8+, or CD8+CD57+ T cells (not recorded which) from PBMCs. Receptors originate from a human donor with aplastic anemia.

The V call is TRBV5-6, the J call TRBJ1-2; D is unresolved. Germline assignment: CDR1 SGHDT and CDR2 YYEEEE. CDR3 length equals 13 residues. V was shortened by 1 base and J by 6 bases, with 10 bases between the two germline ends. In DNA, the CDR3 is TGTGCCAGCAGCTTGTGGGATTCACATGGCTACACCTTC. Residues: CASSLWDSHGYTF.

This clonotype appeared many times. The CDR3 sequence: CASSQDRRNTEAFF. CDR3 DNA: TGTGCCAGCAGCCAGGACAGAAGGAACACTGAAGCTTTCTTT. V and J are TRBV7-6 and TRBJ1-1; possibly TRBD1 for D (6 bases). This CDR3 is built from 14 residues. Per the germline V gene, CDR1 is SGHVS and CDR2 is FNYEAQ. V gave up 5 bases and J gave up 1 base, with 11 bases separating them. Using reference TRBV7-6 and TRBJ1-1 for the parts outside the CDR3, the full variable domain is GAGVSQSPRYKVTKRGQDVALRCDPISGHVSLYWYRQALGQGPEFLTYFNYEAQQDKSGLPNDRFSAERPEGSISTLTIQRTEQRDSAMYRCASSQDRRNTEAFFGQGTRLTVV.

This clonotype occurred many times. This chain connects TRBV10-3 to TRBJ1-1; 7 bases are a match to TRBD1. The CDR3 is 12 amino acids. With V trimmed by 2 bases and J by 9 bases, 3 bases remained unmatched. Germline V gives CDR1 ENHRY, CDR2 SYGVKD. The CDR3 nucleotides are TGTGCCATCAGTGAGGACAGGGCTCAAGCTTTCTTT. It encodes CAISEDRAQAFF.

The gene calls are TRBV9 and TRBJ2-1, with 12 bases lining up with TRBD2. This CDR3 contains 18 residues. The V gene end was trimmed by 4 bases and the J gene end by 3 bases; junction bases not matched to a gene: 11. CDR1 SGDLS and CDR2 YYNGEE come from the germline V gene. CDR3 sequence (DNA): TGTGCCAGCAGCCCGGGACTAGCGGGTAACCTACACTACAATGAGCAGTTCTTC. Its translation is CASSPGLAGNLHYNEQFF.

This clonotype was recorded many times. The V and J genes are TRBV5-5 and TRBJ1-2, with 11 bases matching TRBD1. V dropped 4 bases and J dropped 4; count of bases not matched to a gene: 3. The CDR3 has 14 amino acids. Germline V CDR1 and CDR2: SGHKS, YYEKEE (reference sequence). This CDR3 is CASSDGQGAYGYTF. CDR3 DNA: TGTGCCAGCAGCGACGGACAGGGGGCCTATGGCTACACCTTC.

V gene TRBV6-6 combines with J gene TRBJ1-1; no reliable D call. The J call could be wrong; TRBJ1-6 is a better fit for the DNA end. The length of the CDR3 is 14 residues. The germline V gene encodes CDR1 MNHNY and CDR2 SVGAGI (reference sequence). In nucleotides, the CDR3 is TGTGCCAGCAGTTACTCCGGTTATAATTCACCCCTCCACTTT. This encodes CASSYSGYNSPLHF.

This clonotype was counted many times. The chain is built from TRBV12-3 or TRBV12-4 and TRBJ1-1, with TRBD1 identical over 11 bases. V was clipped by 6 bases and J by 11 bases; unmatched bases: 8. This CDR3 is built from 13 residues. The CDR3 sequence is CASSPGTGGGAFF. The CDR3 DNA sequence: TGTGCCAGCAGCCCTGGGACAGGGGGGGGGGCTTTCTTT.

This rearrangement joins TRBV19 to TRBJ2-7; TRBD1 might be the D (5 bases). The V gene's germline CDR1 is LNHDA and CDR2 SQIVND (reference sequence). There are 18 residues in the CDR3. Trimming removed 5 bases at V and 1 base at J, with 24 bases between. CDR3 sequence: CASSEAGLNIPTSYEQYF. The CDR3 DNA reads TGTGCCAGTAGTGAAGCAGGGTTGAACATACCTACATCCTACGAGCAGTACTTC.

This clonotype has at least ten counts. The junction shows a germline mismatch at one end, possibly a read error. The CDR3 region has the DNA TGCAGTGCTGGCCGGGACAGGGGAGGTCAGCCTCAGCATTTT. Its translation: CSAGRDRGGQPQHF. The rearrangement links TRBV20-1 to TRBJ1-5; 10 bases are shared with TRBD1. Germline CDR1 DFQATT, CDR2 SNEGSKA (reference sequence). The CDR3 extends over 14 amino acids.

In its sample, this clonotype was seen many times. The chain is built from TRBV6-5 and TRBJ2-1; 8 bases align to TRBD2. Trimming took 0 bases from V and 0 from J; bases not matched to a gene: 1. Germline CDR1 reads MNHEY; CDR2 reads SVGAGI. The CDR3 consists of 16 residues. The CDR3 nucleotides read TGTGCCAGCAGTTACTCCGCGGGGGGCTCCTACAATGAGCAGTTCTTC. Its protein product is CASSYSAGGSYNEQFF.

At least ten counts were recorded for this clonotype. This chain links TRBV12-3 or TRBV12-4 with TRBJ2-1; D not certain. The length of the CDR3 is 12 residues. V lost 5 bases and J lost 4, with 6 bases in between. CDR3 region: CASSTSYNEQFF. In nucleotides, the CDR3 is TGTGCCAGCAGTACCTCGTACAATGAGCAGTTCTTC.

This sequence joins TRBV15 and TRBJ2-3; 10 nucleotides agree with TRBD2. Germline trimming cut 1 base from V and 6 bases from J; bases unmatched to any gene: 4. Germline V gives CDR1 LNHNV, CDR2 YYDKDF (reference sequence). This CDR3 is built from 15 residues. CDR3 sequence (DNA): TGTGCCACCAGCAGAGCGACTAGCGGGTGGGATACGCAGTATTTT. It encodes CATSRATSGWDTQYF.

This clonotype was observed many times. V usage is TRBV7-2 and J usage is TRBJ1-6; D not certain. This CDR3 has 15 amino acids. Germline CDR1 and CDR2: SGHTA and FQGNSA. Trimming pared 1 base from V and 13 bases from J, leaving 17 bases between. In nucleotides, the CDR3 is TGTGCCAGCAGCTTAGGTCCGGACCCAAAAATCCCCCTCCACTTT. Protein product: CASSLGPDPKIPLHF.

This chain uses TRBV5-1 with TRBJ2-7; maybe TRBD1 (5 bases). The V gene lost 4 bases and the J gene lost 5 bases, with 10 bases spanning the gap. The CDR3 runs to 12 residues. Germline CDR1 reads SGHRS; CDR2 reads YFSETQ. The CDR3 sequence: CASSLTGDEQYF. As DNA, the CDR3 is TGCGCCAGCAGCCTCACAGGAGACGAGCAGTACTTC.

Points on this clonotype: Given a much more abundant clone one base away, this may be a read error. The chain joins TRBV7-2 to TRBJ2-4; 11 nucleotides align to TRBD2. The CDR3 sequence is 17 residues long. Germline loops: CDR1 SGHTA, CDR2 FQGNSA. CDR3: CAGSLEFSGGARNIQYF. The DNA of the CDR3 is TGTGCCGGCAGCTTAGAGTTTAGCGGGGGGGCCCGTAACATTCAGTACTTC.

The chain is built from TRBV19 and TRBJ1-1, with D maybe TRBD1 (5 bases). The V gene's germline CDR1 is LNHDA and CDR2 SQIVND (reference sequence). The CDR3 sequence is 16 residues long. V lost 6 bases, J lost 1 base, and 18 bases lay in between. The CDR3 loop reads CASRIYPRDGNTEAFF. The CDR3 nucleotides read TGTGCCAGTAGGATTTATCCCCGGGACGGGAACACTGAAGCTTTCTTT.

As concerns this clonotype: One end of the junction varies from germline; a read error may be responsible. The chain carries TRBV6-1 and TRBJ1-5, with D perhaps matching TRBD1 (5 bases). CDR3 length: 14 residues. Germline CDR1 and CDR2: MNHNS and SASEGT. CDR3 coding DNA: TGTGCCATCAGTGAAGCCCCAGCGGGGGAGCCCCAGCATTTT. Protein sequence: CAISEAPAGEPQHF.

The chain has TRBV7-9 and TRBJ1-4; D remains ambiguous. V was trimmed by 8 bases and J by 5 bases, leaving 15 bases between them. The CDR3 contains 14 residues. The germline V gene has CDR1 SEHNR and CDR2 FQNEAQ (reference sequence). CDR3 in amino acids: CASSLYISNEKLFF. The CDR3 region has the DNA TGTGCCAGCTCACTTTACATCTCGAATGAAAAACTGTTTTTT.

This clonotype was seen ten or more times. The chain links TRBV5-1 to TRBJ1-1; D might be TRBD1 (6 bases). The CDR3 extends over 13 amino acids. V was pared by 6 bases and J by 3 bases, with 12 bases between. CDR1 is SGHRS and CDR2 is YFSETQ in the germline V gene. The CDR3: CASTYAGDTEAFF. CDR3 DNA sequence: TGCGCCAGCACCTATGCAGGGGACACTGAAGCTTTCTTT.

This clonotype has just a few counts. This rearrangement joins TRBV19 to TRBJ2-1; TRBD1 aligns across 8 bases. Germline V CDR1 and CDR2: LNHDA, SQIVND (reference sequence). V shed 4 bases and J 7 bases; nucleotides not matched to a gene: 9. The CDR3 consists of 15 residues. CDR3 nucleotide sequence: TGTGCCAGTAGTACCCTGACAGGGGAAATGAATGAGCAGTTCTTC. Its protein is CASSTLTGEMNEQFF.

This clonotype has just a few counts. V and J are TRBV10-3 and TRBJ2-7; D unclear. The CDR3 length is 11 residues. Trimming cost V 3 bases and J 5 bases, with 5 bases left between them. CDR1 is ENHRY and CDR2 is SYGVKD in the germline V gene. CDR3: CAISELDEQYF. The CDR3 DNA is TGTGCCATCAGTGAATTAGACGAGCAGTACTTC.

This clonotype was picked up many times. The rearrangement uses TRBV5-5 and TRBJ1-2, with a tentative D call TRBD1 (5 bases). This CDR3 has 13 residues. The germline gives CDR1 SGHKS, CDR2 YYEKEE (reference sequence). With 5 bases removed from V and 3 bases from J, the gap between germline ends came to 11 bases. Here the CDR3 DNA reads TGTGCCAGCAGATCTTGGGACGACTATGGCTACACCTTC. This encodes CASRSWDDYGYTF.